This T cell receptor (beta chain) appears in the sequencing data of a study of identical twins. Study-level results: The abundant beta clonotypes from cord blood had fewer insertions, and memory repertoires had none of this. Twins' excess sharing was less marked for out-of-frame beta sequences.

This clonotype was counted between two and nine times. The antigen is not known. A universal primer site arose from template switching, and cDNA bore unique molecular identifiers. TCRdb itself ran the 5' RACE reads through MiXCR, one entry per CDR3 protein. This table holds around 670,000 distinct CDR3 sequences, 5.5% to 7.5% found once. J gave up 6 bases and V 4 bases, and 7 bases lay outside the gene matches. This CDR3 has 13 amino acids. The germline V gene has CDR1 SGHDT and CDR2 YYEEEE. Material for sequencing was naive T cells sorted from blood. This rearrangement joins TRBV5-6 to TRBJ2-7; 7 nucleotides align to TRBD1. The sequence came from a man aged 18 to 35 in good health. The chain's CDR3 is CASSGTVISEQYF. The CDR3 DNA sequence: TGTGCCAGCAGCGGGACAGTAATCAGCGAGCAGTACTTC.